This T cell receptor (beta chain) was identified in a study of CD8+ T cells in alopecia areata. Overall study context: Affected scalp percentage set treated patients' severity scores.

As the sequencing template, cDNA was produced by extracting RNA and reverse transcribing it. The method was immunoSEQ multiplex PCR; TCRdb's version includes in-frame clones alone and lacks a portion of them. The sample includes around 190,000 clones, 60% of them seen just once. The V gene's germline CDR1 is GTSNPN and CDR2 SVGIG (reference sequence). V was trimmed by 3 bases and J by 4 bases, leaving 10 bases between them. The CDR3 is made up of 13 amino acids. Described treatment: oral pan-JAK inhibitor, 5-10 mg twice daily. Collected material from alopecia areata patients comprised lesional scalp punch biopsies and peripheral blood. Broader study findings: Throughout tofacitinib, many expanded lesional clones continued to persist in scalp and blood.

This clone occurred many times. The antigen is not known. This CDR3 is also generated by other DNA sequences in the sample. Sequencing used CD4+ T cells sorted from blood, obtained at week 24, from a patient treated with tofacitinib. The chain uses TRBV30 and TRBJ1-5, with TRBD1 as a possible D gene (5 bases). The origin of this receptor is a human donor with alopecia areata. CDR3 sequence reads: CAWSGGDNQPQHF. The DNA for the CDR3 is TGTGCCTGGAGCGGGGGTGATAATCAGCCCCAGCATTTT.